This TCR beta chain was found in a study of shared clonotypes between healthy human individuals. Measured with immunoSEQ multiplex PCR; TCRdb has only the in-frame clones, and not every one. The sample has about 2 million clones; 85% to 95% are singletons. In germline, CDR1 is SQVTM, CDR2 ANQGSEA. V was shortened by 8 bases and J by 1 base, with 8 bases between the two germline ends. This CDR3 is 11 amino acids long. Sample: naive CD4+ T cells sorted from blood. The subset: CD45RA+ positively selected. The rearrangement uses TRBV29-1 and TRBJ2-5; tentatively, D is TRBD1 (5 bases). This sequence was found in a man between 18 and 35 years old in good health. The CDR3 DNA sequence: TGCAGCTCGACAGTCCAAGAGACCCAGTACTTC. This codes for CSSTVQETQYF.